This paragraph covers one T cell receptor beta chain sequence. The antigen remains unidentified. Trimming pared 3 bases from V and 4 bases from J, leaving 10 bases between. Per germline, CDR1 GTSNPN and CDR2 SVGIG (reference sequence). The CDR3 runs to 12 residues. This sample was taken from a study of blood T cells in healthy people across ages. The study's findings and limits: The unsorted PBMCs prevented any conclusive comparison of naive versus antigen-experienced cells.

Through a sample-barcoded 5' primer and a J-beta primer mix, a second PCR was run for about 7 to 12 cycles. One entry per CDR3 protein, called by TCRdb with MiXCR from the 5' RACE reads. Here the sample spans hundreds of thousands of distinct CDR3 sequences, approximately 50% being singletons. The sample comprised blood. This sequence joins TRBV30 and TRBJ2-7; D is undetermined. The receptor comes from a woman aged 55-69 years in good health. CDR3 loop: CAWRGSFYEQYF. The CDR3 coding sequence is TGTGCCTGGAGGGGCTCCTTTTACGAGCAGTACTTC. The full variable domain, in which reference TRBV30 and TRBJ2-7 provide the parts outside the CDR3, is SQTIHQWPATLVQPVGSPLSLECTVEGTSNPNLYWYRQAAGRGLQLLFYSVGIGQISSEVPQNLSASRPQDRQFILSSKKLLLSDSGFYLCAWRGSFYEQYFGPGTRLTVT.